This T cell receptor (beta chain) was profiled in a study of OX40 agonist ivuxolimab in advanced cancers. Background on the study: Ivuxolimab, an agonist antibody against OX40 (CD134), was given to patients.

The protocol was immunoSEQ multiplex PCR, while the TCRdb copy is restricted to in-frame clones and leaves out a portion. Of some 42,000 clones listed, around 86% are singletons. The CDR3 totals 15 residues. Germline CDR1 is SGHVS and CDR2 is FQNEAQ. Deletions cut 2 bases from V and 0 bases from J, with 8 bases between. This clone was observed a handful of times. Its antigen is as yet unknown. Whole-study findings and limits: Doses of 0.1 to 3.0 mg/kg were accompanied by clonal expansion of CD4+ and CD8+ blood T cells by week 6. The authors did not determine the antigen specificity of the expanded peripheral T cells.

This rearrangement joins TRBV7-8 to TRBJ2-1; D is uncertain. The specimen was CD4+ or CD8+ T cells sorted from blood, collected in a trial of the OX40 agonist ivuxolimab. The receptor was derived from an adult with an advanced solid tumor such as melanoma, head and neck, liver or kidney cancer. CDR3 DNA sequence: TGTGCCAGCAGCTTAAACAGCCGCTCCTACAATGAGCAGTTCTTC. Its translation: CASSLNSRSYNEQFF.